Each of the 6 T cell receptor beta chains below was sequenced from the same sample in a study of PD-L1 blockade in urothelial cancer. Indicated time point: pretreatment peripheral blood. Assay used: immunoSEQ multiplex PCR; TCRdb lists only in-frame clones, some missing. Found here are around 40,000 clones, approximately 90% of them singletons; the top ten hold about 10%. Material: PBMCs, obtained around atezolizumab (anti-PD-L1) treatment. These receptors came from a woman aged 55-69 years with urothelial cancer.

The chain uses TRBV7-9 and TRBJ1-5; D is unclear. Trimming left V 4 bases short and J 3 bases short, with 13 bases between. CDR3 size: 15 residues. Looked up from germline, CDR1 is SEHNR and CDR2 is FQNEAQ (reference sequence). CDR3 protein: CASSSGEEPNQPQHF. Here the CDR3 DNA reads TGTGCCAGCAGCTCCGGGGAAGAGCCCAATCAGCCCCAGCATTTT.

The rearrangement joins TRBV27 to TRBJ2-5; 10 bases fit TRBD2. The CDR3 extends over 13 amino acids. V lost 6 bases to trimming and J lost 3 bases; unmatched junction nucleotides: 1. CDR1 MNHEY and CDR2 SMNVEV come from the germline V gene (reference sequence). The CDR3 sequence is CASRLAGEETQYF. Written as DNA, the CDR3 is TGTGCCAGCAGGCTAGCGGGAGAAGAGACCCAGTACTTC.

This clone showed up just once. The chain employs TRBV4-1 and TRBJ2-1; D possibly corresponds to TRBD1 (6 bases). Per germline, CDR1 MGHRA and CDR2 YSYEKL. The CDR3 is 15 residues long. With 4 bases removed from V and 3 bases from J, the gap between germline ends came to 13 bases. The CDR3 DNA reads TGCGCCAGCAGCCTCCAGGGGCAGGGCTACAATGAGCAGTTCTTC. Translation: CASSLQGQGYNEQFF.

This clone was recorded only once. The genes are TRBV19 and TRBJ2-3, with TRBD1 matching 10 bases. The CDR3 covers 15 residues. Germline CDR1 and CDR2: LNHDA and SQIVND (reference sequence). V shed 5 bases and J 4 bases; nucleotides not matched to a gene: 6. The CDR3 is CASSSSGTGADTQYF. The CDR3 bases are TGTGCCAGTAGTTCTTCCGGGACAGGGGCAGATACGCAGTATTTT.

The chain joins TRBV27 to TRBJ1-2; unclear D gene. Trimming pared 3 bases from V and 0 bases from J, leaving 20 bases between. This CDR3 has 18 residues. Germline CDR1 and CDR2: MNHEY and SMNVEV (reference sequence). The CDR3 loop is CASSFMRSGRKSNYGYTF. The CDR3 DNA reads TGTGCCAGCAGTTTTATGAGGAGTGGGAGGAAATCTAACTATGGCTACACCTTC.

This chain uses TRBV7-9 with TRBJ2-2; TRBD2 aligns across 9 bases. Germline V gene lookup returns CDR1 SEHNR and CDR2 FQNEAQ (reference sequence). The CDR3 contains 16 residues. V trimming: 3 bases; J trimming: 2 bases; junction bases outside the gene matches: 4. The CDR3 DNA reads TGTGCCAGCAGCTTTAATAGCGGGAGAAACACCGGGGAGCTGTTTTTT. This encodes CASSFNSGRNTGELFF.